The 25 T cell receptor beta chains in this list originate from one sample, sequenced in a study of T cell responses to AZD1222 COVID-19 vaccine. Using immunoSEQ multiplex PCR, the repertoire was profiled, and TCRdb retains in-frame clones only, with some absent. This sample has 90,000 to 140,000 clones; about 80% occur once, and the top ten carry 5%. Material: peripheral blood, obtained on day 0 of AZD1222 vaccination. The receptors here all came from an adult in good health.

This chain joins TRBV11-3 and TRBJ1-5; D gene uncertain. V lost 7 bases and J lost 0, with 19 bases in between. The CDR3 is 17 residues long. CDR1 SGHNT and CDR2 YENEEA come from the germline V gene. The CDR3 loop reads CASNSIGRGYSNQPQHF. CDR3 nucleotides: TGTGCCAGCAACTCGATCGGACGAGGATATAGCAATCAGCCCCAGCATTTT. Drawing the rest from reference TRBV11-3 and TRBJ1-5, the complete variable domain is EAGVVQSPRYKIIEKKQPVAFWCNPISGHNTLYWYLQNLGQGPELLIRYENEEAVDDSQLPKDRFSAERLKGVDSTLKIQPAELGDSAVYLCASNSIGRGYSNQPQHFGDGTRLSIL.

This chain connects TRBV7-9 to TRBJ2-1; D perhaps matches TRBD2 (5 bases). Germline V gene lookup returns CDR1 SEHNR and CDR2 FQNEAQ (reference sequence). V lost 1 base, J lost 12 bases, and 13 bases lay in between. The CDR3 consists of 13 residues. The CDR3 sequence is CASSLVIGGRQFF. The CDR3 region has the DNA TGTGCCAGCAGCTTAGTTATTGGCGGGCGGCAGTTCTTC. Full variable domain (missing parts from reference TRBV7-9 and TRBJ2-1): DTGVSQNPRHKITKRGQNVTFRCDPISEHNRLYWYRQTLGQGPEFLTYFQNEAQLEKSRLLSDRFSAERPKGSFSTLEIQRTEQGDSAMYLCASSLVIGGRQFFGPGTRLTVL.

V gene TRBV6-2 or TRBV6-3 combines with J gene TRBJ2-1; the match to TRBD1 covers 7 bases. The CDR3 has 16 residues. V shed 0 bases, J shed 8 bases, and the junction held 10 bases outside the gene matches. Germline V gives CDR1 MNHEY, CDR2 SVGEGT. The CDR3 coding sequence is TGTGCCAGCAGTTACTCGAAGGTCAGGGGGATGGATGAGCAGTTCTTC. Its protein is CASSYSKVRGMDEQFF.

This sequence joins TRBV7-2 and TRBJ1-1, with D maybe TRBD1 (6 bases). Germline CDR1 and CDR2: SGHTA and FQGNSA. V was cut by 1 base and J by 6 bases, with 15 bases left in between. CDR3 length equals 15 residues. CDR3 in amino acids: CASSLVWGGYSEAFF. In nucleotides, the CDR3 is TGTGCCAGCAGCTTAGTGTGGGGGGGCTATTCTGAAGCTTTCTTT.

The V and J genes are TRBV19 and TRBJ1-5; D unresolved. Germline V gene data show CDR1 as LNHDA and CDR2 as SQIVND (reference sequence). Between the trimmed V and J ends, which lost 6 bases and 6 bases, there was a span of 6 bases. CDR3 size: 11 residues. In nucleotides, the CDR3 is TGTGCCAGTAGCGGAGGTCAGCCCCAGCATTTT. Translating it yields CASSGGQPQHF.

The chain joins TRBV4-3 to TRBJ1-1; D is perhaps TRBD1 (6 bases). Trimming stripped 2 bases from V and 4 bases from J, with 20 bases between. Germline lookup yields CDR1 LGHNA and CDR2 YSLEER. The CDR3 length is 17 residues. CDR3 sequence reads: CASSQFLSGAGFTEAFF. CDR3 sequence (DNA): TGCGCCAGCAGCCAATTTTTGTCGGGGGCAGGTTTCACTGAAGCTTTCTTT.

In its sample, this clone is medium-sized. V usage is TRBV7-9 and J usage is TRBJ1-2; D remains unclear. CDR1 and CDR2 (germline): SEHNR, FQNEAQ (reference sequence). CDR3 size: 14 residues. V lost 4 bases, J lost 4 bases, and 13 bases lay in between. DNA of the CDR3: TGTGCCAGCAGCTACCCCGCCGCTACCTATGGCTACACCTTC. Amino acid sequence: CASSYPAATYGYTF. Looking up the rest from reference TRBV7-9 and TRBJ1-2 gives the full variable domain: DTGVSQNPRHKITKRGQNVTFRCDPISEHNRLYWYRQTLGQGPEFLTYFQNEAQLEKSRLLSDRFSAERPKGSFSTLEIQRTEQGDSAMYLCASSYPAATYGYTFGSGTRLTVV.

This chain links TRBV18 with TRBJ1-6; TRBD1 matches 7 bases. The CDR3 runs 17 residues. J gave up 1 base and V 6 bases, and 9 bases lay outside the gene matches. Germline V gene sequence: CDR1 KGHSH, CDR2 LQKENI. The CDR3 nucleotides are TGTGCCAGCTCGCGACAGGGCAGGAATTCCTATAATTCACCCCTCCACTTT. Its protein product is CASSRQGRNSYNSPLHF.

V and J are TRBV6-5 and TRBJ1-5, with D uncertain. There are 15 residues in the CDR3. The V end lost 4 bases, the J end lost 0 bases, and 10 bases lay between the germline ends. Germline V gene lookup returns CDR1 MNHEY and CDR2 SVGAGI. CDR3 in amino acids: CASSLGSYSNQPQHF. The CDR3 DNA follows: TGTGCCAGCAGTTTGGGATCCTATAGCAATCAGCCCCAGCATTTT.

The genes are TRBV20-1 and TRBJ2-5; D is uncertain. Germline-derived CDR1 and CDR2 are DFQATT and SNEGSKA (reference sequence). The CDR3 loop spans 11 amino acids. In DNA form, the CDR3 reads TGCAGCGCCGGCCCCGAAGAGACCCAGTACTTC. Its protein is CSAGPEETQYF.

This clone was seen a handful of times. The gene calls are TRBV4-2 and TRBJ1-1, with no clear D. The CDR3 runs 15 residues. Trimming removed 4 bases from V and 0 bases from J, with 12 bases in between. Germline V lookup: CDR1 LGHNA, CDR2 YNFKEQ. DNA of the CDR3: TGTGCCAGCAGCCCCTCGCGGGCTGTGAACACTGAAGCTTTCTTT. It translates to CASSPSRAVNTEAFF.

The genes are TRBV27 and TRBJ2-7; D is tentatively TRBD1 or TRBD2 (5 bases each). V lost 3 bases and J 7 bases, leaving 13 bases between the germline ends. The CDR3 totals 13 residues. Germline values: CDR1 MNHEY, CDR2 SMNVEV (reference sequence). The DNA of the CDR3 is TGTGCCAGCAGTTTTGGGGGATCGGGAGAGCAGTACTTC. Amino acids: CASSFGGSGEQYF.

This chain connects TRBV30 to TRBJ1-6, with D possibly being TRBD1 (5 bases). The CDR3 sequence is 15 residues long. Germline CDR1 reads GTSNPN; CDR2 reads SVGIG (reference sequence). Deletions cut 5 bases from V and 1 base from J, with 12 bases between. CDR3: CAWDAGESYNSPLHF. The CDR3 region has the DNA TGTGCCTGGGACGCGGGGGAATCCTATAATTCACCCCTCCACTTT.

The J gene is TRBJ2-7, the V gene TRBV9; D is uncertain. This CDR3 spans 14 amino acids. The germline V gene encodes CDR1 SGDLS and CDR2 YYNGEE. Trimming took 0 bases from V and 3 from J, leaving 10 bases between them. The chain's CDR3 is CASSVDGSFYEQYF. CDR3 in DNA: TGTGCCAGCAGCGTAGACGGCAGCTTCTACGAGCAGTACTTC.

The chain joins TRBV6-2 or TRBV6-3 to TRBJ2-7, with D possibly being TRBD1 (6 bases). Trimming removed 5 bases from V and 3 bases from J, with 14 bases in between. Germline assignment: CDR1 MNHEY and CDR2 SVGEGT. The CDR3 runs to 14 residues. CDR3 in amino acids: CASSTGHHDYEQYF. The CDR3, as DNA: TGTGCCAGCAGTACGGGACACCACGACTACGAGCAGTACTTC.

This sequence joins TRBV28 and TRBJ1-2; TRBD1 is a possible D gene (5 bases). Per germline, CDR1 MDHEN and CDR2 SYDVKM. This CDR3 contains 15 residues. V lost 3 bases to trimming and J lost 4 bases, with 15 bases between them. The CDR3 is CASSLGSGGVYGYTF. The CDR3 DNA sequence: TGTGCCAGCAGTTTGGGTTCCGGGGGGGTCTATGGCTACACCTTC.

This sequence joins TRBV4-3 and TRBJ2-2; weak D call: TRBD1 (5 bases). The germline CDR1 and CDR2 sequences are LGHNA and YSLEER. Trimming removed 1 base from V and 4 bases from J, with 7 bases in between. This CDR3 comprises 14 residues. The chain's CDR3 is CASSQGGITGELFF. Written as DNA, the CDR3 is TGCGCCAGCAGCCAAGGGGGCATCACCGGGGAGCTGTTTTTT.

V and J are TRBV7-9 and TRBJ2-7; 8 nucleotides align to TRBD1. V was pared by 5 bases and J by 3 bases, with 9 bases of the junction left unmatched. The CDR3 is 15 amino acids. Per germline, CDR1 SEHNR and CDR2 FQNEAQ (reference sequence). Here the CDR3 reads CASSQSSGTGYEQYF. The CDR3 region has the DNA TGTGCCAGCAGCCAATCTTCCGGGACAGGCTACGAGCAGTACTTC.

The gene calls are TRBV6-5 and TRBJ1-2; D not certain. V lost 2 bases to trimming and J lost 8 bases, with 6 bases between them. CDR3 length equals 11 residues. CDR1 and CDR2 from the germline V gene are MNHEY and SVGAGI. The CDR3 bases are TGTGCCAGCAGTTACCTGGGGGGCTACACCTTC. Residues: CASSYLGGYTF.

J is TRBJ2-7 and V is TRBV5-1, with D possibly called TRBD1 or TRBD2 (6 bases each). The CDR3 is 14 amino acids. In germline, CDR1 is SGHRS, CDR2 YFSETQ. V was clipped by 4 bases and J by 9 bases, with 20 bases between them. CDR3: CASSLRDTVEGQYF. CDR3 DNA sequence: TGCGCCAGCAGCCTGCGGGACACGGTTGAGGGGCAGTACTTC.

The V gene is TRBV5-1, the J gene TRBJ2-3; D gene unclear. CDR1 SGHRS and CDR2 YFSETQ come from the germline V gene. Trimming took 4 bases from V and 0 from J, leaving 9 bases between them. CDR3 length: 14 amino acids. CDR3 nucleotide sequence: TGCGCCAGCAGCATTGCTACTAGCACAGATACGCAGTATTTT. As protein: CASSIATSTDTQYF.

V is TRBV29-1 and J is TRBJ1-1, with TRBD1 identical over 9 bases. Germline lookup yields CDR1 SQVTM and CDR2 ANQGSEA. After removal of 7 bases from V and 2 bases from J, the junction contained 5 bases not matched to a gene. This CDR3 has 13 amino acids. The CDR3 sequence: CSAAGQGNTEAFF. Written as DNA, the CDR3 is TGCAGCGCCGCGGGACAGGGTAACACTGAAGCTTTCTTT.

The V and J genes are TRBV9 and TRBJ2-5; TRBD1 matches 8 bases. There are 17 residues in the CDR3. Trimming removed 4 bases from V and 4 bases from J; junction bases left unmatched: 15. Germline V CDR1 and CDR2: SGDLS, YYNGEE. CDR3 residues: CASSPRPDRGWGETQYF. The CDR3 nucleotides are TGTGCCAGCAGCCCCCGGCCTGACAGGGGCTGGGGAGAGACCCAGTACTTC. Combining the CDR3 with reference TRBV9 and TRBJ2-5 gives the whole variable domain DSGVTQTPKHLITATGQRVTLRCSPRSGDLSVYWYQQSLDQGLQFLIQYYNGEERAKGNILERFSAQQFPDLHSELNLSSLELGDSALYFCASSPRPDRGWGETQYFGPGTRLLVL.

The CDR3, as DNA: TGTGCCAGCAACCGATTTATCACAGATACGCAGTATTTT. Protein product: CASNRFITDTQYF. V is TRBV2 and J is TRBJ2-3; the D is unclear. The CDR3 runs to 13 residues. Germline V CDR1 and CDR2: SNHLY, FYNNEI. V was pared by 7 bases and J by 2 bases, with 10 bases between.

This chain uses TRBV9 with TRBJ1-4, with a possible D match to TRBD1 (5 bases). The V end lost 5 bases, the J end lost 0 bases, and 11 bases lay between the germline ends. Germline lookup yields CDR1 SGDLS and CDR2 YYNGEE. CDR3 length: 15 residues. The CDR3 DNA is TGTGCCAGCAGTCGGGGGACCTCAACTAATGAAAAACTGTTTTTT. Its translation is CASSRGTSTNEKLFF.